The clone carrying this TCR beta chain was counted at least ten times. Its antigen is as yet unknown. In the sort, naive CD8 T cells were defined as CD8+CD4-CCR7+CD45RA+. The record originates from a study of molecular identifiers for immune sequencing clone quantification. Study-wide results and limits: Effector cells had over 99% of their molecules in clones above 20 RNA copies, while naive cells had under 1%. Same-barcode identical TCR molecules could make highly expanded clones look smaller than they are.

CDR3 length: 16 residues. Germline CDR1 SEHNR, CDR2 FQNEAQ (reference sequence). V lost 5 bases and J lost 4; bases outside the gene matches: 10. Previously reported methods and listed TCR primers produced the bulk TCR libraries. TCRdb passed the PCR reads through MiXCR, listing each CDR3 protein once. The data contain about 320,000 distinct CDR3 sequences, about a fifth of them singletons. Input material: naive CD8+ T cells from blood, with Jurkat cell RNA spiked in. Regarding subset: FACS-sorted CD8+CD4-CCR7+CD45RA+ naive T cells. This TCR derives from a human donor in good health. Some libraries in this study had Jurkat cell RNA spiked in. The chain carries TRBV7-9 and TRBJ2-4; 8 bases line up with TRBD2. CDR3 sequence: CASSPATGLAKNIQYF. The CDR3 nucleotides read TGTGCCAGCAGCCCAGCGACCGGACTAGCAAAAAACATTCAGTACTTC.